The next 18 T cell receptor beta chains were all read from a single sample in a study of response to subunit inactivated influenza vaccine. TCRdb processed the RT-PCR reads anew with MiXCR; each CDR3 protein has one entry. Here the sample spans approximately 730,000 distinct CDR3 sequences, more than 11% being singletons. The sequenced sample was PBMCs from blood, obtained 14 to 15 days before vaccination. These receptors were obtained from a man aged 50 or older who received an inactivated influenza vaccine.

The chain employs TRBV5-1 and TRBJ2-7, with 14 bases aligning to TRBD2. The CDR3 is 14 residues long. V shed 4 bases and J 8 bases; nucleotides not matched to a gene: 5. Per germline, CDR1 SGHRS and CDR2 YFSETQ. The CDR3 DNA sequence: TGCGCCAGCAGCATGGGACTAGCGGGAGTACAGCAGTACTTC. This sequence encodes CASSMGLAGVQQYF.

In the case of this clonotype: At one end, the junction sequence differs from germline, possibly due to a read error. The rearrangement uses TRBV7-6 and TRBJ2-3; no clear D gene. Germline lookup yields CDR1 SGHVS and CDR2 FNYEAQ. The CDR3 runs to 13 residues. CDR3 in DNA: TGTGCCTGCAGCTCACTTAAAACAGATACGCAGTATTTT. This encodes CACSSLKTDTQYF.

CDR3 protein: CASSVGGFSSYNEQFF. CDR3 DNA sequence: TGTGCCAGCAGCGTAGGGGGATTTAGCTCCTACAATGAGCAGTTCTTC. The V and J genes are TRBV9 and TRBJ2-1; D gene uncertain. This CDR3 region has 16 residues. V lost 0 bases to trimming and J lost 0 bases, with 10 bases between them. From germline, CDR1 is SGDLS and CDR2 YYNGEE.

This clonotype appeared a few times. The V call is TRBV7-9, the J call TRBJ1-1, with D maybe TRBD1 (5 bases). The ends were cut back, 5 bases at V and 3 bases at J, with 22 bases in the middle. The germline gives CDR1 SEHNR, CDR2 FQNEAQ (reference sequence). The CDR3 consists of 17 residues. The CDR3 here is CASSQGSGQGLDTEAFF. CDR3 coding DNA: TGTGCCAGCAGCCAAGGGTCCGGTCAGGGCCTGGACACTGAAGCTTTCTTT. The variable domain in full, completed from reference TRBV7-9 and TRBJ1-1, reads DTGVSQNPRHKITKRGQNVTFRCDPISEHNRLYWYRQTLGQGPEFLTYFQNEAQLEKSRLLSDRFSAERPKGSFSTLEIQRTEQGDSAMYLCASSQGSGQGLDTEAFFGQGTRLTVV.

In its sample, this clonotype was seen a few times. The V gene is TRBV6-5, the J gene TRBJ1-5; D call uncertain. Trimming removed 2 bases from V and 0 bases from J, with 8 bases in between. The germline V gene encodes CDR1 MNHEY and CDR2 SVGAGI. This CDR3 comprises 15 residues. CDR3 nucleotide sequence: TGTGCCAGCAGTTACGTAGGGTCTAGCAATCAGCCCCAGCATTTT. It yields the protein CASSYVGSSNQPQHF.

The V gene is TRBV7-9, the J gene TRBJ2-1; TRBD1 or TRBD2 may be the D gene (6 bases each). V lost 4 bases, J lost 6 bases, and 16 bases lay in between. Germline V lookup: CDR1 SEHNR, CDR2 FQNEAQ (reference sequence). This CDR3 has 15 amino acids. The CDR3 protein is CASSSNREVGNEQFF. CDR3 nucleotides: TGTGCCAGCAGCTCCAACAGGGAGGTCGGCAATGAGCAGTTCTTC.

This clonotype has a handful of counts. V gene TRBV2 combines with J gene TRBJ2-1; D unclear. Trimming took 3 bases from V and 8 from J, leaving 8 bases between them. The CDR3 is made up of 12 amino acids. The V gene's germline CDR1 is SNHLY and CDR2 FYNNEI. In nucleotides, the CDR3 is TGTGCCAGCAGTGATGACCACCATGAGCAGTTCTTC. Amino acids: CASSDDHHEQFF.

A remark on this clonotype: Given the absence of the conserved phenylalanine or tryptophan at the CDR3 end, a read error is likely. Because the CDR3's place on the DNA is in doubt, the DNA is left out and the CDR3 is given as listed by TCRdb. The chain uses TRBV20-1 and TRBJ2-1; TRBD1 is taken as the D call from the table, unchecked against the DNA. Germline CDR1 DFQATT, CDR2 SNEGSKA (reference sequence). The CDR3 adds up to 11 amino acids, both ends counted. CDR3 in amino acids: CSASRDRGLFL.

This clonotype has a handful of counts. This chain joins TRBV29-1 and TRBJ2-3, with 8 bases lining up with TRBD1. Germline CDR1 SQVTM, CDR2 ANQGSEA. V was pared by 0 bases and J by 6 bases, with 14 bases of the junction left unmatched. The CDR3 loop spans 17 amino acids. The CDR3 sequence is CSVEDPSRFRGLDTQYF. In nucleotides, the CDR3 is TGCAGCGTTGAAGATCCCTCGCGGTTCAGGGGGCTTGATACGCAGTATTTT.

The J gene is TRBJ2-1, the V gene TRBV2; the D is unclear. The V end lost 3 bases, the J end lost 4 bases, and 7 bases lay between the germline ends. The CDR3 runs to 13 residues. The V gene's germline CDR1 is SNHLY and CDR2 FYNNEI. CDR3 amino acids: CASSESTYNEQFF. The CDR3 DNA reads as TGTGCCAGCAGTGAGTCAACATACAATGAGCAGTTCTTC.

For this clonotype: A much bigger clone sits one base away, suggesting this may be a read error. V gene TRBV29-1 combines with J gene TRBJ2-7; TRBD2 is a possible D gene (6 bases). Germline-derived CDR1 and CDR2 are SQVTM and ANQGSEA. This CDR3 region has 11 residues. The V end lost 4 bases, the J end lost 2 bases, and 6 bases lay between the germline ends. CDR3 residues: CSVGGAYEQYF. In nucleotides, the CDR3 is TGCAGCGTTGGCGGGGCCTACGAGCAGTACTTC.

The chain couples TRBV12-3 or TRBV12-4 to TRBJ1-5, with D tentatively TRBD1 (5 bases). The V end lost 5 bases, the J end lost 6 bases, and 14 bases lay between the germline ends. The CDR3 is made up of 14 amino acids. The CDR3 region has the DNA TGTGCCAGCAGTCCGTCCGGGGCAGGTCAGCCCCAGCATTTT. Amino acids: CASSPSGAGQPQHF.

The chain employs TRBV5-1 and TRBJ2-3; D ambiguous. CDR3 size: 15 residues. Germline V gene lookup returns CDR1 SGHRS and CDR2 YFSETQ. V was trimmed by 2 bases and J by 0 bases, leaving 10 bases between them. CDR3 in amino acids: CASSFGRMSTDTQYF. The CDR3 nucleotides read TGCGCCAGCAGCTTTGGACGGATGAGCACAGATACGCAGTATTTT.

The CDR3 sequence is CATSDHNFGGNGETQYF. The CDR3 DNA reads TGTGCCACCAGTGACCACAACTTCGGGGGGAACGGAGAGACCCAGTACTTC. The chain uses TRBV24-1 and TRBJ2-5, with TRBD2 matching 7 bases. This CDR3 region has 17 residues. The V gene end was trimmed by 4 bases and the J gene end by 4 bases; junction bases not matched to a gene: 14. Per germline, CDR1 KGHDR and CDR2 SFDVKD.

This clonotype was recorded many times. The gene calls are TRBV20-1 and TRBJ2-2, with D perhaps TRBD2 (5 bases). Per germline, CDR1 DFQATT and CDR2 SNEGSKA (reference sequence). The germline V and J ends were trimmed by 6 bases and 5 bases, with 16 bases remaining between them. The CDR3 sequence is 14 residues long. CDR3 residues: CSARPLGGTGELFF. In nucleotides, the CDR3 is TGCAGTGCGCGACCACTAGGAGGTACCGGGGAGCTGTTTTTT.

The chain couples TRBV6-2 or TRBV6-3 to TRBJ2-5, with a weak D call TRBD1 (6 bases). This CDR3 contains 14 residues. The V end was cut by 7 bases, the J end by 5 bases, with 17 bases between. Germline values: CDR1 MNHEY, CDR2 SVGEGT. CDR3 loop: CASTRDIAGETQYF. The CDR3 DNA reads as TGTGCCAGCACCAGGGACATCGCCGGGGAGACCCAGTACTTC.

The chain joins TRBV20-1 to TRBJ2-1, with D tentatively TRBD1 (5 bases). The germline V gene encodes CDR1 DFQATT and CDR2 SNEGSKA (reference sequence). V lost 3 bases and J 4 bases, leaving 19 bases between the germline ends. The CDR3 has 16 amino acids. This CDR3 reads CSASGLPQEIYNEQFF. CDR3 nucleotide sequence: TGCAGTGCTAGTGGGTTGCCACAGGAGATATACAATGAGCAGTTCTTC.

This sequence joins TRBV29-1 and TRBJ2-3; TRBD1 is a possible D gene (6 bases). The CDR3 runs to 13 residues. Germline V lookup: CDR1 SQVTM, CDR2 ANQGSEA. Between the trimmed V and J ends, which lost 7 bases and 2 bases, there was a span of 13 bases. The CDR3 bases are TGCAGCGCCCGAGGACAGCTCACAGATACGCAGTATTTT. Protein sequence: CSARGQLTDTQYF.